A selection of T cell receptor beta chains follows, all from one sample in a study of shared clonotypes between healthy human individuals. Assay used: immunoSEQ multiplex PCR; TCRdb lists only in-frame clones, some missing. The profile shows about 1 million clones, about 70% of them singletons. Sequencing was carried out using memory CD4+ T cells sorted from blood. Source of these receptors: a man younger than 35 in good health. Both conserved end residues are part of each CDR3. Each record gives: clone size, J gene, V gene, D gene, CDR3 DNA, CDR3 protein. The D gene is left open where the match is weak. Clone size is not always given. Where it is, it says once, few, many or a class for expanded clones.

>.|TRBJ1-6|TRBV27|TRBD1
TGTGCCAGCAGTGCCTGGACAGGGAAGACACCCCTCCACTTT
CASSAWTGKTPLHF
>.|TRBJ2-2|TRBV4-1|TRBD2
TGCGCCAGCAGCCAAGCGAGTAGCGGGAGGGCCTATTCGAACACCGGGGAGCTGTTTTTT
CASSQASSGRAYSNTGELFF
>.|TRBJ2-7|TRBV7-9|.
TGTGCCAGCAGCCTAATTAATGGTCCCTCGGGCGAGCAGTACTTC
CASSLINGPSGEQYF
>few|TRBJ2-5|TRBV5-4|.
TGTGCCAGCAGCCCTATGGGGGGCAAGTACCAAGAGACCCAGTACTTC
CASSPMGGKYQETQYF
>once|TRBJ1-5|TRBV29-1|.
TGCAGCGTTGTGGATAGCAATCAGCCCCAGCATTTT
CSVVDSNQPQHF
>many|TRBJ2-7|TRBV11-2|.
TGTGCCAGCAGACACTGGAAGGAGGGCCTCGAAAGGGTCTACGAGCAGTACTTC
CASRHWKEGLERVYEQYF
>.|TRBJ2-7|TRBV25-1|TRBD1
TGTGCCAGCAGCGCGAAGTCCGGGACAGGGATTTACGAGCAGTACTTC
CASSAKSGTGIYEQYF
>few|TRBJ2-7|TRBV6-6|.
TGTGCCAGCAGCCTTGGGACAACGATTCAGTACTTC
CASSLGTTIQYF
>.|TRBJ2-7|TRBV27|TRBD2
TGTGCCTGCTGGTCCGCGGGAGGGCCCCCCTACGAGCAGTACTTC
CACWSAGGPPYEQYF
>.|TRBJ2-7|TRBV19|TRBD1
TGTGCCAGTAGTAGGGGACAGTCCTACGAGCAGTACTTC
CASSRGQSYEQYF